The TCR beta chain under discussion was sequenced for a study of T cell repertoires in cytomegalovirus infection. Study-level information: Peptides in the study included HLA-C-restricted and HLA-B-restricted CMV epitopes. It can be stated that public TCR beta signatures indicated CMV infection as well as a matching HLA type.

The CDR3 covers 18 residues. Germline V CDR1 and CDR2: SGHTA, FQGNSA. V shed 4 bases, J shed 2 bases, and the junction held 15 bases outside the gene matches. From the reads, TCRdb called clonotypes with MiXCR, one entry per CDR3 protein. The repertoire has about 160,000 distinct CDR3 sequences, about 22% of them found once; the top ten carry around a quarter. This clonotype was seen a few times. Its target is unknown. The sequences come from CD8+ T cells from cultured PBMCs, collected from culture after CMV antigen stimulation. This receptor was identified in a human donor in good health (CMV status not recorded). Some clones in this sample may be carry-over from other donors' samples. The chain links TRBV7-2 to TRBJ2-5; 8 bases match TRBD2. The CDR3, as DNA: TGTGCCAGCAGCTCAAGGGAAAGTGTACTAGCGGTTCAAGAGACCCAGTACTTC. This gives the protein CASSSRESVLAVQETQYF.